The 18 T cell receptor beta chains presented below share a single source sample, sequenced in a study of identical twins. TCRdb reanalysed the 5' RACE reads using MiXCR and keeps one entry per CDR3 protein. The data hold about 470,000 distinct CDR3 sequences, with 20% to 30% observed a single time. These data are also associated with another study on T cells expressing NK-cell markers.

Sample: CD4+ T cells sorted from blood. These receptors were taken from a woman under 30 in good health.

V usage is TRBV20-1 and J usage is TRBJ2-1, with 11 nucleotides matching TRBD2. Germline loops: CDR1 DFQATT, CDR2 SNEGSKA (reference sequence). This CDR3 has 14 residues. V trimming: 6 bases; J trimming: 8 bases; junction bases outside the gene matches: 9. The CDR3 DNA follows: TGCAGTGCCTCGACTAGCGGGAAAGGCTATGAGCAGTTCTTC. It specifies CSASTSGKGYEQFF.

This sequence joins TRBV11-2 and TRBJ2-7; 9 bases agree with TRBD2. The J segment lost 6 bases and the V segment lost 4 bases, leaving 7 bases of the junction unmatched. CDR3 length: 14 residues. Per germline, CDR1 SGHAT and CDR2 FQNNGV. The CDR3 loop reads CASSSGLAFREQYF. The CDR3 region has the DNA TGTGCCAGCAGCTCGGGACTAGCTTTTCGCGAGCAGTACTTC.

This clonotype came up a few times. V is TRBV5-1 and J is TRBJ2-5; D gene unclear. The CDR3 runs to 13 residues. Trimming shortened V by 1 base and J by 5 bases, and 9 bases separated the two germline ends. The germline V gene has CDR1 SGHRS and CDR2 YFSETQ. CDR3 region: CASSLSPSETQYF. The DNA of the CDR3 is TGCGCCAGCAGCTTGAGTCCGAGCGAGACCCAGTACTTC.

The chain combines TRBV10-1 with TRBJ2-7; no clear D. The CDR3 extends over 15 amino acids. The germline V gene encodes CDR1 WNHNN and CDR2 SYGVQD (reference sequence). V lost 0 bases, J lost 0 bases, and 9 bases lay in between. The CDR3 sequence is CASSESREASYEQYF. CDR3 sequence (DNA): TGCGCCAGCAGTGAGTCGAGAGAGGCCTCCTACGAGCAGTACTTC.

The CDR3 region has the DNA TGTGCCAGCAGTTGGACTAGCGGGAGGGAGCAGTTCTTC. Encoded protein: CASSWTSGREQFF. The chain joins TRBV6-5 to TRBJ2-1; 14 positions agree with TRBD2. The germline V gene has CDR1 MNHEY and CDR2 SVGAGI. The CDR3 has 13 amino acids. V lost 4 bases and J lost 10; bases outside the gene matches: 0.

The chain combines TRBV12-3 or TRBV12-4 with TRBJ1-1, with 8 bases matching TRBD1. This CDR3 is 15 amino acids long. V was pared by 3 bases and J by 1 base, with 4 bases of the junction left unmatched. The CDR3 loop reads CASSLGDRSNTEAFF. CDR3 nucleotides: TGTGCCAGCAGTTTGGGGGACAGGTCGAACACTGAAGCTTTCTTT.

This clonotype was counted a few times. The V and J genes are TRBV29-1 and TRBJ2-3; D could derive from TRBD1 or TRBD2 (6 bases each). V was shortened by 3 bases and J by 6 bases, with 19 bases between the two germline ends. The CDR3 contains 15 residues. Germline values: CDR1 SQVTM, CDR2 ANQGSEA. DNA of the CDR3: TGCAGCGTTGAGTCGGGGGCCCACGTCAGGGATACGCAGTATTTT. Residues: CSVESGAHVRDTQYF.

The chain carries TRBV20-1 and TRBJ1-4; a possible D gene is TRBD1 (6 bases). Trimming shortened V by 3 bases and J by 6 bases, and 11 bases separated the two germline ends. Germline CDR1 and CDR2: DFQATT and SNEGSKA (reference sequence). CDR3 length equals 13 residues. The CDR3 DNA sequence: TGCAGTGCTAGCCGGGGGGCGGATGAAAAACTGTTTTTT. Protein sequence: CSASRGADEKLFF.

The rearrangement uses TRBV6-1 and TRBJ1-1; D is possibly TRBD1 (6 bases). Trimming shortened V by 4 bases and J by 10 bases, and 13 bases separated the two germline ends. Germline loops: CDR1 MNHNS, CDR2 SASEGT. The CDR3 loop spans 12 amino acids. The CDR3 here is CASSGQVGVAFF. In nucleotides, the CDR3 is TGTGCCAGCAGTGGACAGGTTGGAGTAGCTTTCTTT.

This clonotype was detected only a few times. The chain uses TRBV29-1 and TRBJ1-2; D might be TRBD1 (6 bases). Germline values: CDR1 SQVTM, CDR2 ANQGSEA. The V end lost 3 bases, the J end lost 8 bases, and 10 bases lay between the germline ends. This CDR3 has 11 residues. The CDR3 loop is CSVDGGRGYTF. The CDR3 nucleotides are TGCAGCGTTGATGGGGGGCGAGGCTACACCTTC.

The rearrangement uses TRBV6-1 and TRBJ2-7; perhaps TRBD1 as D (6 bases). Germline values: CDR1 MNHNS, CDR2 SASEGT. This CDR3 has 12 residues. Trimming stripped 7 bases from V and 1 base from J, with 8 bases between. CDR3 in amino acids: CASTGQSYEQYF. In nucleotides, the CDR3 is TGTGCCAGCACCGGACAGTCCTACGAGCAGTACTTC.

The CDR3 DNA follows: TGTGCCAGCAGTTTACGAGCGGGGGCGTTGGATGAGCAGTTCTTC. Translation: CASSLRAGALDEQFF. This sequence joins TRBV12-3 or TRBV12-4 and TRBJ2-1, with 8 positions matching TRBD2. This CDR3 contains 15 residues. V trimming: 2 bases; J trimming: 8 bases; junction bases outside the gene matches: 8.

The chain joins TRBV20-1 to TRBJ1-2; possible D gene TRBD1, 5 bases. Trimming pared 3 bases from V and 2 bases from J, leaving 19 bases between. CDR3 length: 16 residues. Germline V CDR1 and CDR2: DFQATT, SNEGSKA (reference sequence). CDR3 loop: CSASGRASRANYGYTF. The DNA of the CDR3 is TGCAGTGCTAGTGGCAGGGCGTCACGAGCAAACTATGGCTACACCTTC.

The sample holds a few counts of this clonotype. This chain connects TRBV10-3 to TRBJ1-5, with 7 nucleotides matching TRBD1. Germline V gene sequence: CDR1 ENHRY, CDR2 SYGVKD. The junction had 6 bases not matched to a gene; V was cut back by 6 bases and J by 4 bases. CDR3 length: 14 residues. CDR3: CAIRDSDRNQPQHF. The CDR3 coding sequence is TGTGCCATCAGAGATTCGGACAGGAATCAGCCCCAGCATTTT.

The genes are TRBV11-2 and TRBJ2-1; tentative D call: TRBD2 (6 bases). Trimming left V 1 base short and J 16 bases short, with 20 bases between. CDR3 length equals 14 residues. Germline V gene data show CDR1 as SGHAT and CDR2 as FQNNGV. The CDR3: CASSLVASAPVPFF. CDR3 nucleotide sequence: TGTGCCAGCAGCTTAGTGGCTAGCGCGCCGGTTCCATTCTTC.

As for this clonotype: One end of the junction varies from germline; a read error may be responsible. V gene TRBV12-3 or TRBV12-4 combines with J gene TRBJ1-5; 10 bases align to TRBD1. The CDR3 covers 14 residues. CDR3 region: CASRHGDRGRSQHF. As DNA, the CDR3 is TGTGCTAGCAGACATGGCGACAGGGGGCGAAGCCAGCATTTT.

This clonotype was counted at least ten times. V and J are TRBV2 and TRBJ2-1; D is undetermined. The length of the CDR3 is 11 residues. Deletions cut 6 bases from V and 7 bases from J, with 7 bases between. Germline CDR1 SNHLY, CDR2 FYNNEI. The CDR3 bases are TGTGCCAGCAGCGAATGGAATGAGCAGTTCTTC. The encoded protein is CASSEWNEQFF.

A few counts support this clonotype. The chain employs TRBV20-1 and TRBJ1-1, with a tentative D call TRBD1 (5 bases). CDR3 length: 11 residues. Per germline, CDR1 DFQATT and CDR2 SNEGSKA (reference sequence). Trimming took 5 bases from V and 6 from J, leaving 10 bases between them. CDR3: CSAFPGAEAFF. The CDR3 region has the DNA TGCAGTGCTTTCCCGGGGGCTGAAGCTTTCTTT.